The 19 T cell receptor beta chains below all came from one sample that was sequenced in a study of early T cells in non-severe SARS-CoV-2 infection. TCRdb independently ran MiXCR on the 5' RACE reads; one entry per CDR3 protein. The table has some 51,000 distinct CDR3 sequences, more than 12% seen once. Sequences were derived from whole blood, sampled at baseline. The receptors stem from an adult who was a healthcare worker with PCR-confirmed SARS-CoV-2 infection or an uninfected control (not recorded which).

The DNA for the CDR3 is TGCGCCAGCAGCTTCGAACAGGGGGCTCATTCACCCCTCCACTTT. Protein product: CASSFEQGAHSPLHF. The chain carries TRBV5-1 and TRBJ1-6; 9 bases are a match to TRBD1. The CDR3 loop spans 15 amino acids. CDR1 is SGHRS, CDR2 YFSETQ, per germline. The V segment lost 2 bases and the J segment 8 bases; nucleotides outside the gene matches: 5.

This clonotype was detected ten times or more. The chain carries TRBV12-3 or TRBV12-4 and TRBJ1-4; possible D gene TRBD1, 6 bases. V was shortened by 6 bases and J by 8 bases, with 16 bases between the two germline ends. The CDR3 covers 14 residues. The CDR3 loop reads CASRRTGIEEKLFF. In DNA, the CDR3 is TGTGCCAGCAGGCGTACAGGGATTGAGGAAAAACTGTTTTTT.

The chain uses TRBV12-3 or TRBV12-4 and TRBJ1-1, with no clear D. The V end lost 6 bases, the J end lost 1 base, and 15 bases lay between the germline ends. The CDR3 is 15 amino acids. The CDR3 nucleotides are TGTGCCAGCAGCCCAGTCGGGTCGTGGAACACTGAAGCTTTCTTT. Amino acids: CASSPVGSWNTEAFF.

As regards this clonotype: No conserved phenylalanine or tryptophan is present at the end of the CDR3, so a read error is the likely explanation. It is unclear where the CDR3 begins or ends on the DNA, so no DNA is shown, and the CDR3 is as TCRdb lists it. This chain links TRBV3-1 with TRBJ2-5; the D call in the table, TRBD2, was not verified against the DNA. From its first to its last residue, the CDR3 has 13 amino acids. Germline loops: CDR1 LGHDT, CDR2 YNNKEL (reference sequence). The CDR3 reads CASSQSSGSPIGL.

V and J are TRBV7-8 and TRBJ2-4, with D unclear. The V gene lost 4 bases and the J gene lost 1 base, with 14 bases spanning the gap. Germline CDR1 SGHVS, CDR2 FQNEAQ. The CDR3 runs 16 residues. CDR3 sequence (DNA): TGTGCCAGCAGCTCCAGGTCAGAACTCGCCAAAAACATTCAGTACTTC. It encodes CASSSRSELAKNIQYF.

CDR3 protein: CASSITGSTEAFF. Here the CDR3 DNA reads TGTGCCAGCAGTATTACAGGTTCCACTGAAGCTTTCTTT. This chain uses TRBV7-2 with TRBJ1-1, with D possibly matching TRBD1 (5 bases). Germline loops: CDR1 SGHTA, CDR2 FQGNSA. Trimming stripped 6 bases from V and 4 bases from J, with 12 bases between. The CDR3 consists of 13 residues.

This clonotype showed up many times. V usage is TRBV12-3 or TRBV12-4 and J usage is TRBJ2-3; no clear D gene. The CDR3 runs 13 residues. V was pared by 3 bases and J by 6 bases, with 10 bases between. CDR3 sequence (DNA): TGTGCCAGCAGTTTTAGTCTCTCCGATACGCAGTATTTT. Translating gives CASSFSLSDTQYF.

The chain uses TRBV5-1 and TRBJ2-3, with TRBD2 matching over 14 bases. J gave up 2 bases and V 5 bases, and 4 bases lay outside the gene matches. Germline CDR1 and CDR2: SGHRS and YFSETQ. This CDR3 comprises 16 residues. As DNA, the CDR3 is TGCGCCAGCAGAAAGGGACTAGCGGGGGCCACAGATACGCAGTATTTT. Protein sequence: CASRKGLAGATDTQYF.

The chain carries TRBV5-4 and TRBJ1-2; the D is unclear. Trimming removed 1 base at V and 2 bases at J, with 6 bases between. Per the germline V gene, CDR1 is SGHNT and CDR2 is YYREEE (reference sequence). CDR3 length equals 13 residues. DNA of the CDR3: TGTGCCAGCAGCTTGATAGACAACTATGGCTACACCTTC. This gives the protein CASSLIDNYGYTF.

The CDR3 protein is CASSFGGGSNQPQHF. The CDR3 nucleotides are TGCGCCAGCAGCTTCGGAGGGGGAAGCAATCAGCCCCAGCATTTT. The V and J genes are TRBV5-1 and TRBJ1-5; tentatively, D is TRBD1 (6 bases). CDR3 length: 15 residues. Per germline, CDR1 SGHRS and CDR2 YFSETQ. Trimming cost V 2 bases and J 1 base, with 10 bases left between them.

This clonotype was observed a handful of times. The V and J genes are TRBV10-3 and TRBJ1-1, with 8 bases lining up with TRBD1. The CDR3 sequence is 16 residues long. From germline, CDR1 is ENHRY and CDR2 SYGVKD. With 2 bases clipped from V and 1 base from J, the junction kept 6 bases outside the gene matches. As DNA, the CDR3 is TGTGCCATCAGTGAGCACAGGGGGAGGGGGAACACTGAAGCTTTCTTT. This encodes CAISEHRGRGNTEAFF.

V is TRBV19 and J is TRBJ2-5; 9 positions agree with TRBD2. Germline V gene data show CDR1 as LNHDA and CDR2 as SQIVND (reference sequence). This CDR3 comprises 16 residues. V shed 3 bases and J 2 bases; nucleotides not matched to a gene: 7. The CDR3 sequence is CASSIPGGRVQETQYF. CDR3 DNA sequence: TGTGCCAGTAGTATCCCTGGCGGGAGGGTGCAAGAGACCCAGTACTTC. The whole variable domain, remainder taken from reference TRBV19 and TRBJ2-5, is DGGITQSPKYLFRKEGQNVTLSCEQNLNHDAMYWYRQDPGQGLRLIYYSQIVNDFQKGDIAEGYSVSREKKESFPLTVTSAQKNPTAFYLCASSIPGGRVQETQYFGPGTRLLVL.

This clonotype turned up a few times. Sequence at one end of the junction differs from germline and may be a read error. CDR3 amino acids: CVSSAMGGRTEAFF. CDR3 nucleotides: TGTGTCAGCAGCGCCATGGGGGGGAGGACTGAAGCTTTCTTT. V is TRBV3-1 and J is TRBJ1-1, with a tentative D call TRBD1 (5 bases). Germline values: CDR1 LGHDT, CDR2 YNNKEL (reference sequence). The CDR3 is made up of 14 amino acids.

The chain joins TRBV12-3 or TRBV12-4 to TRBJ1-2; D ambiguous. CDR3 length: 11 amino acids. V was clipped by 10 bases and J by 4 bases, with 10 bases between them. This CDR3 reads CATQRTYGYTF. The CDR3 DNA reads TGTGCCACCCAGCGGACCTATGGCTACACCTTC.

This clonotype was picked up a small number of times. The V and J genes are TRBV7-9 and TRBJ2-3; 12 nucleotides match TRBD2. Germline CDR1 reads SEHNR; CDR2 reads FQNEAQ (reference sequence). This CDR3 is 17 amino acids long. V was pared by 3 bases and J by 4 bases, with 8 bases of the junction left unmatched. CDR3 amino acids: CASSFGQTSGSADTQYF. The CDR3 DNA reads TGTGCCAGCAGCTTTGGGCAGACTAGCGGGAGCGCAGATACGCAGTATTTT.

V and J are TRBV6-1 and TRBJ1-5, with TRBD1 as a possible D gene (6 bases). This CDR3 is built from 17 residues. CDR1 is MNHNS and CDR2 is SASEGT in the germline V gene. V was shortened by 0 bases and J by 7 bases, with 19 bases between the two germline ends. For the CDR3, the DNA is TGTGCCAGCAGTGAAGCCAGGGCAGGGGCTGTGGTACAGCCCCAGCATTTT. This encodes CASSEARAGAVVQPQHF.

The chain has TRBV5-5 and TRBJ2-2; 9 nucleotides line up with TRBD1. Germline CDR1 is SGHKS and CDR2 is YYEKEE (reference sequence). CDR3 size: 15 residues. Germline trimming cut 0 bases from V and 5 bases from J; bases unmatched to any gene: 2. CDR3 nucleotide sequence: TGTGCCAGCAGCTTGGAGGGACAGGGTACCGGGGAGCTGTTTTTT. This codes for CASSLEGQGTGELFF.

This clonotype has a handful of counts. The DNA of the CDR3 is TGCAGTGTTCCAAATGTACGGGGGGGCAACGAGCAGTACTTC. Its translation: CSVPNVRGGNEQYF. The chain combines TRBV20-1 with TRBJ2-7, with 8 positions matching TRBD2. The germline V gene has CDR1 DFQATT and CDR2 SNEGSKA (reference sequence). This CDR3 comprises 14 residues. V was clipped by 7 bases and J by 5 bases; unmatched bases: 13.

This clonotype was seen a handful of times. The V and J genes are TRBV7-2 and TRBJ2-3; 7 bases are shared with TRBD2. This CDR3 spans 14 amino acids. CDR1 and CDR2 from the germline V gene are SGHTA and FQGNSA. V lost 3 bases to trimming and J lost 5 bases; unmatched junction nucleotides: 5. The CDR3 spells CASSLSGNVDTQYF. Written as DNA, the CDR3 is TGTGCCAGCAGCTTGAGCGGGAACGTAGATACGCAGTATTTT.